This TCR beta chain was profiled in a study of CD4+ T cells in melanoma. Whole-study results and caveats: In melanoma, neoantigen-specific CD4+ T cells reportedly differed in differentiation state. A reported correlation linked neoantigen-specific CD4+ T cells to CD8+, macrophage and B cell function.

V dropped 5 bases and J dropped 2 bases, with 15 bases sitting between them. The CDR3 spans 15 residues. CDR1 is SEHNR and CDR2 is FQNEAQ in the germline V gene (reference sequence). A remark on this clone: Its specificity is not known.

Libraries were prepared by immunoSEQ multiplex PCR; TCRdb keeps only in-frame clonotypes and omits some of them. The profile shows 20,000 or so clones, 78% of them singletons. The sequence came from a human donor with melanoma. The rearrangement links TRBV7-9 to TRBJ2-5; D is tentatively TRBD1 or TRBD2 (5 bases each). CDR3 DNA: TGTGCCAGCAGCCCCCGGGGCAGTCGGCAAGAGACCCAGTACTTC. This encodes CASSPRGSRQETQYF.